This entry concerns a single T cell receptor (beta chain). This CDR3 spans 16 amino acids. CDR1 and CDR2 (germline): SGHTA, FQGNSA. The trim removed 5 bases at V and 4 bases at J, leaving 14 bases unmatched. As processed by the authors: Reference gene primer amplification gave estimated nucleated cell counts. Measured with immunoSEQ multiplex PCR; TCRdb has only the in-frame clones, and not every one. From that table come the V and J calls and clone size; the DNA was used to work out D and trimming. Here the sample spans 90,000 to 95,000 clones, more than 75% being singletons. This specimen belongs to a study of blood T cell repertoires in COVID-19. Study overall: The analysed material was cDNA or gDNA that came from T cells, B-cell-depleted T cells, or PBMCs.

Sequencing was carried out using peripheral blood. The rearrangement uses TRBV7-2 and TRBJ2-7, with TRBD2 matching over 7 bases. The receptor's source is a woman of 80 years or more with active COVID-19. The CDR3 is CASSLRSGKGSYEQYF. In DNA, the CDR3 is TGTGCCAGCAGCCTCAGAAGCGGGAAAGGTTCGTACGAGCAGTACTTC.